A selection of T cell receptor beta chains follows, all from one sample in a study of T-cell reconstitution after alpha-beta-depleted transplantation in children. MiXCR, applied by TCRdb to the PCR reads, yields one record per CDR3 protein. This table has about 300,000 distinct CDR3 sequences, 6% to 10% appearing once. This sample comprised peripheral blood, obtained 360 days after TCRalphabeta/CD19-depleted stem cell transplant. The receptors originated from a female patient under 10 years old who had a stem cell transplant for Fanconi anemia, so the T cells may come from the graft donor. Both conserved end residues are part of each CDR3. A D gene is named only where the DNA matches it firmly. Not all rows give a size; the values are once, few, many and, for expanded clones, a class.

cdr3_length	v_call	d_call	clone_size	j_call	cdr3_aa	cdr3_nt
14	TRBV29-1	NA	many	TRBJ1-2	CSVDPQTGNYGYTF	TGCAGCGTCGACCCTCAGACAGGAAACTATGGCTACACCTTC
19	TRBV15	TRBD2	many	TRBJ2-2	CATSRDLLAGGPYPGELFF	TGTGCCACCAGCAGAGATTTGTTAGCGGGGGGGCCTTACCCCGGGGAGCTGTTTTTT
17	TRBV24-1	NA	few	TRBJ2-2	CATSDSRTATNTGELFF	TGTGCCACCAGTGACTCTAGGACAGCTACGAACACCGGGGAGCTGTTTTTT
12	TRBV6-5	NA	many	TRBJ2-7	CASWTQWDEQYF	TGTGCCAGTTGGACACAGTGGGACGAGCAGTACTTC
13	TRBV29-1	NA	many	TRBJ2-2	CSVGARYTGELFF	TGCAGCGTTGGGGCCAGATACACCGGGGAGCTGTTTTTT
13	TRBV20-1	NA	many	TRBJ1-1	CSANRDTNTEAFF	TGCAGTGCGAACCGGGACACAAACACTGAAGCTTTCTTT
14	TRBV19	TRBD2	NA	TRBJ2-1	CASSASGRSYEQFF	TGTGCCAGTAGTGCTAGCGGGAGGTCGTATGAGCAGTTCTTC
15	TRBV7-2	NA	many	TRBJ2-1	CASSSTGTPYNEQFF	TGTGCCAGCAGCTCGACCGGGACACCCTACAATGAGCAGTTCTTC
15	TRBV9	NA	few	TRBJ1-1	CASSPPGAGNTEAFF	TGTGCCAGCAGCCCACCAGGTGCAGGGAACACTGAAGCTTTCTTT
14	TRBV9	NA	many	TRBJ2-1	CASSVEGNYNEQFF	TGTGCCAGCAGCGTAGAAGGGAATTACAATGAGCAGTTCTTC
15	TRBV5-1	TRBD1	many	TRBJ2-1	CASSTQGASYNEQFF	TGCGCCAGCAGCACCCAGGGGGCGAGCTACAATGAGCAGTTCTTC
13	TRBV28	NA	many	TRBJ2-1	CASSPQDRPKQFF	TGTGCCAGCAGTCCCCAAGATCGGCCTAAGCAGTTCTTC
16	TRBV12-3/TRBV12-4	TRBD2	many	TRBJ2-1	CASSDEIPSGPNEQFF	TGTGCCAGCAGCGACGAGATCCCTAGCGGTCCCAATGAGCAGTTCTTC
13	TRBV18	NA	NA	TRBJ2-5	CASSLNHQETQYF	TGTGCCAGCTCACTCAACCACCAAGAGACCCAGTACTTC
16	TRBV20-1	TRBD2	many	TRBJ2-1	CSARDRREGSYNEQFF	TGCAGTGCTAGAGATCGTCGGGAGGGGTCCTACAATGAGCAGTTCTTC
16	TRBV12-3/TRBV12-4	TRBD1	many	TRBJ1-2	CASSLAGTGQRYGYTF	TGTGCCAGCAGTTTGGCTGGGACAGGTCAAAGATATGGCTACACCTTC
13	TRBV20-1	NA	many	TRBJ1-1	CSARGGTNTEAFF	TGCAGTGCTAGAGGCGGAACGAACACTGAAGCTTTCTTT
13	TRBV20-1	NA	few	TRBJ1-5	CSARVRVDQPQHF	TGCAGTGCTAGAGTAAGGGTAGATCAGCCCCAGCATTTT